This is a list of T cell receptor beta chains from one sample in a study of cytomegalovirus exposure and HLA in healthy donors. Measured with immunoSEQ multiplex PCR; TCRdb has only the in-frame clones, and not every one. The table has 130,000 to 150,000 clones, roughly four fifths seen once; the top ten hold over 13%. What was sequenced was PBMCs. The receptor set was obtained from a human donor in good health. Each CDR3 is given with its conserved first and last residue. The D gene is left open where the match is weak. Not every row has a clone size; where given, it reads once, few, many or a size class.

clone size	V gene	J gene	D gene	CDR3 protein	CDR3 DNA
.	TRBV7-6	TRBJ2-1	TRBD2	CASSSIAGGRNEQFF	TGTGCCAGCAGTTCTATAGCGGGGGGCCGGAATGAGCAGTTCTTC
.	TRBV29-1	TRBJ2-1	TRBD2	CSVEALGTTEFF	TGCAGCGTTGAAGCCCTCGGGACTACTGAGTTCTTC
.	TRBV10-1	TRBJ2-1	TRBD2	CASSRDLAASNEQFF	TGCGCCAGCAGCAGGGATCTAGCGGCCAGCAATGAGCAGTTCTTC
few	TRBV5-1	TRBJ1-5	.	CASSLGGGSNQPQHF	TGCGCCAGCAGCTTGGGGGGGGGTAGCAATCAGCCCCAGCATTTT
few	TRBV11-2	TRBJ2-7	.	CASSTYYEQYF	TGTGCCAGCAGCACATACTACGAGCAGTACTTC
few	TRBV19	TRBJ1-1	TRBD1	CASSIRDRVAFF	TGTGCCAGTAGTATCAGGGACAGGGTGGCTTTCTTT
once	TRBV27	TRBJ2-3	TRBD1	CASSLNPGQTSSDTQYF	TGTGCCAGCAGTCTGAACCCGGGACAGACGAGTTCAGATACGCAGTATTTT
.	TRBV7-6	TRBJ2-4	.	CASSSGPQGTKNIQYF	TGTGCCAGCAGCTCCGGGCCGCAGGGTACCAAAAACATTCAGTACTTC
.	TRBV28	TRBJ2-2	.	CASSKRANGELFF	TGTGCCAGCAGTAAGAGGGCGAACGGGGAGCTGTTTTTT
few	TRBV6-6	TRBJ1-2	.	CASSYLGGGRGYTF	TGTGCCAGCAGTTACCTCGGGGGGGGTAGAGGCTACACCTTC
.	TRBV27	TRBJ2-7	.	CASSSGSGPSYEQYF	TGTGCCAGCAGTAGCGGGTCAGGTCCATCCTACGAGCAGTACTTC
.	TRBV13	TRBJ1-2	.	CASSLGQGNYGYTF	TGTGCCAGCAGCTTAGGGCAGGGCAACTATGGCTACACCTTC
.	TRBV20-1	TRBJ2-5	.	CSATDGGTQYF	TGCAGTGCTACGGACGGGGGGACCCAGTACTTC
few	TRBV7-9	TRBJ2-2	.	CASSSRNLAGGELFF	TGTGCCAGCAGCTCTAGAAACCTGGCGGGCGGGGAGCTGTTTTTT
.	TRBV4-2	TRBJ2-5	TRBD2	CASSLHSGLQETQYF	TGTGCCAGCAGCCTGCATAGCGGGCTACAAGAGACCCAGTACTTC
.	TRBV19	TRBJ2-1	.	CASRTEPLDEQFF	TGTGCCAGTAGGACAGAGCCCTTGGATGAGCAGTTCTTC
.	TRBV7-6	TRBJ2-1	TRBD1	CASSSKPGQGHNEQFF	TGTGCCAGCAGCTCCAAACCGGGACAGGGCCACAATGAGCAGTTCTTC
.	TRBV27	TRBJ2-7	.	CASSSRLETYEQYF	TGTGCCAGCAGTTCCCGCCTAGAGACCTACGAGCAGTACTTC
.	TRBV4-1	TRBJ1-4	TRBD1	CASSQVDGRGREKLFF	TGCGCCAGCAGCCAAGTAGACGGCAGGGGGAGGGAAAAACTGTTTTTT
.	TRBV28	TRBJ1-1	TRBD1	CASSTVDRAGTEAFF	TGTGCCAGCAGCACAGTAGACAGGGCAGGCACTGAAGCTTTCTTT
.	TRBV6-5	TRBJ2-7	TRBD1	CASSSQDRGRQYF	TGTGCCAGCAGTTCTCAGGACAGGGGCAGGCAGTACTTC
.	TRBV6-1	TRBJ2-2	TRBD1	CASSERQGTVFTGELFF	TGTGCCAGCAGTGAGAGACAGGGTACAGTGTTCACCGGGGAGCTGTTTTTT
.	TRBV5-6	TRBJ2-1	TRBD2	CASGGLAGGNEQFF	TGTGCCAGCGGAGGACTAGCGGGGGGGAATGAGCAGTTCTTC
once	TRBV5-1	TRBJ1-2	.	CASRVGLTVGYGYTF	TGCGCCAGCAGAGTGGGGTTGACAGTAGGTTATGGCTACACCTTC
once	TRBV28	TRBJ1-3	.	CATGGSGNTIYF	TGTGCCACGGGGGGCTCTGGAAACACCATATATTTT
few	TRBV6-6	TRBJ2-3	.	CASSYANTDTQYF	TGTGCCAGCAGTTACGCGAACACAGATACGCAGTATTTT
.	TRBV18	TRBJ1-4	.	CASSPGLTDEKLFF	TGTGCCAGCTCACCGGGGCTGACGGATGAAAAACTGTTTTTT
few	TRBV7-9	TRBJ2-2	.	CASSLGGTGELFF	TGTGCCAGCAGCTTAGGAGGAACCGGGGAGCTGTTTTTT
once	TRBV9	TRBJ2-2	.	CASSDLTGELFF	TGTGCCAGCAGCGACTTAACCGGGGAGCTGTTTTTT
.	TRBV11-2	TRBJ2-1	TRBD2	CASSSRLAGGHNEQFF	TGTGCCAGCAGCTCCAGACTAGCGGGGGGGCACAATGAGCAGTTCTTC
once	TRBV6-1	TRBJ2-5	.	CASSESGVESQYF	TGTGCCAGCAGTGAATCGGGGGTAGAATCCCAGTACTTC
few	TRBV6-6	TRBJ1-1	.	CASTRTVNTEAFF	TGTGCCAGCACGAGGACAGTGAACACTGAAGCTTTCTTT
.	TRBV7-6	TRBJ2-1	TRBD2	CASSLGLASEQFF	TGTGCCAGCAGCTTGGGACTAGCTTCTGAGCAGTTCTTC
once	TRBV2	TRBJ1-3	.	CASRRRGGSGNTIYF	TGTGCCAGCAGGCGGCGGGGAGGATCTGGAAACACCATATATTTT
.	TRBV11-1	TRBJ1-2	.	CASSLRQKGNYGYTF	TGTGCCAGCAGCCTTCGACAAAAGGGGAACTATGGCTACACCTTC
.	TRBV6-5	TRBJ1-4	.	CASRPGGRDEKLFF	TGTGCCAGCAGACCTGGTGGGAGGGATGAAAAACTGTTTTTT
few	TRBV14	TRBJ1-1	.	CASSQWAGGTEAFF	TGTGCCAGCAGCCAATGGGCAGGAGGCACTGAAGCTTTCTTT
once	TRBV7-9	TRBJ1-3	.	CASSLGGELSGNTIYF	TGTGCCAGCAGCTTAGGCGGGGAGCTCTCTGGAAACACCATATATTTT
.	TRBV7-6	TRBJ2-3	TRBD2	CASSPTSGGLTDTQYF	TGTGCCAGCAGCCCGACTAGCGGGGGCCTCACAGATACGCAGTATTTT
.	TRBV19	TRBJ2-7	.	CASCERASYEQYF	TGTGCCAGCTGCGAGAGAGCTAGCTACGAGCAGTACTTC
.	TRBV11-2	TRBJ2-3	TRBD2	CASSLVSGGGPSTDTQYF	TGTGCCAGCAGCTTAGTTAGCGGGGGGGGACCTAGCACAGATACGCAGTATTTT
.	TRBV30	TRBJ1-4	.	CAWSVLGATNEKLFF	TGTGCCTGGAGTGTACTCGGGGCAACTAATGAAAAACTGTTTTTT
once	TRBV5-6	TRBJ1-1	.	CASSSGVGAFF	TGTGCCAGCAGCTCCGGGGTGGGGGCTTTCTTT
.	TRBV5-1	TRBJ1-3	.	CASGEGGLGNTIYF	TGCGCCAGCGGCGAGGGGGGGCTTGGAAACACCATATATTTT
.	TRBV11-2	TRBJ2-1	TRBD2	CASSLDRGRGNEQFF	TGTGCCAGCAGCTTAGATCGCGGGCGGGGGAATGAGCAGTTCTTC
.	TRBV30	TRBJ2-5	TRBD2	CAWSTRLAETQYF	TGTGCCTGGAGTACCCGACTAGCGGAGACCCAGTACTTC
.	TRBV12-5	TRBJ2-1	TRBD2	CASGLVEGLAGINEQFF	TGTGCTAGTGGTTTGGTAGAGGGACTAGCGGGAATCAATGAGCAGTTCTTC
.	TRBV10-1	TRBJ1-1	TRBD1	CASSEEDRGLNTEAFF	TGCGCCAGCAGTGAGGAGGACAGGGGTTTGAACACTGAAGCTTTCTTT
.	TRBV10-3	TRBJ1-1	.	CAISVAPRSVNTEAFF	TGTGCCATCAGTGTTGCTCCTCGTTCGGTAAACACTGAAGCTTTCTTT
.	TRBV15	TRBJ2-1	TRBD2	CATSSGSLTGLVLNEQFF	TGTGCCACCAGCAGTGGGAGTCTAACGGGACTAGTTCTCAATGAGCAGTTCTTC
.	TRBV30	TRBJ1-2	.	CAWSGDINYGYTF	TGTGCCTGGAGTGGGGACATTAACTATGGCTACACCTTC
.	TRBV18	TRBJ1-4	.	CASSTAINEKLFF	TGTGCCAGCTCAACAGCCATTAATGAAAAACTGTTTTTT
once	TRBV19	TRBJ1-1	.	CASSIGTGTEAFF	TGTGCCAGTAGTATCGGGACTGGCACTGAAGCTTTCTTT
.	TRBV5-1	TRBJ1-1	TRBD1	CASSPDRGRRSTEAFF	TGCGCCAGCAGCCCGGACAGGGGGCGACGAAGCACTGAAGCTTTCTTT
.	TRBV9	TRBJ2-2	.	CASSAEGAGELFF	TGTGCCAGCAGCGCAGAAGGGGCCGGGGAGCTGTTTTTT
.	TRBV30	TRBJ1-5	.	CAWSVRRNQPQHF	TGTGCCTGGAGTGTACGGAGAAATCAGCCCCAGCATTTT
.	TRBV15	TRBJ2-1	TRBD2	CATSRAGGRNEQFF	TGTGCCACCAGCAGAGCGGGGGGGCGGAATGAGCAGTTCTTC
.	TRBV13	TRBJ1-1	TRBD1	CASSGQGDTNTEAFF	TGTGCCAGCAGCGGACAGGGAGATACGAACACTGAAGCTTTCTTT
.	TRBV7-9	TRBJ2-3	TRBD1	CASSPPRQGIRDTQYF	TGTGCCAGCAGCCCCCCGAGACAGGGGATTCGAGATACGCAGTATTTT
.	TRBV11-3	TRBJ2-1	TRBD1	CASSLGGGRYNEQFF	TGTGCCAGCAGCTTAGGAGGGGGCCGATACAATGAGCAGTTCTTC